The table lists the clone carrying this T cell receptor beta chain with a count of one. The antigen is not known. Each patient came to thyroid surgery without any prior treatment (of any kind). The record originates from a study of metastatic and nonmetastatic thyroid tumors. Study background: Both malignant and benign thyroid patients supplied peripheral blood and tumor or nodule tissue samples, across which the repertoires of these patients were then compared.

In the original processing: Clinicopathological groups of papillary thyroid cancer showed CDR3 differences that were used to build a distant-metastasis classifier. TCRdb re-called the PCR reads via MiXCR. In this record, the V and J calls reflect TCRdb's handling and not the investigators' own analysis. The table records fewer than 35,000 clones, 20% to 25% of them present only once. There are 15 residues in the CDR3. With V trimmed by 5 bases and J by 6 bases, 7 bases remained unmatched. CDR1 is SGHTA, CDR2 FQGNSA, per germline. Findings of the study overall: Reported TCR beta diversity, measured in blood and tumor, was significantly higher for malignant thyroid tumors than for benign nodules.

The chain couples TRBV7-2 to TRBJ2-7, with TRBD2 matching over 13 bases. The sequenced material came from tumor tissue. This TCR came from a male donor with papillary thyroid cancer or a benign thyroid nodule (not recorded which). Some clones in this sample may be carry-over from other donors' samples. CDR3 in amino acids: CASSATSGRAGEQYF. CDR3 nucleotides: TGTGCCAGCAGCGCTACTAGCGGGAGGGCCGGCGAGCAGTACTTC.